Presented here are 6 T cell receptor beta chains from one specimen sequenced in a study of cytomegalovirus exposure and HLA in healthy donors. The study ran its PCR with 60 Vbeta and 13 Jbeta primers. The table came from immunoSEQ multiplex PCR; TCRdb's copy has only in-frame clones and leaves some out. The sample has over 100,000 clones, roughly 78% seen once; the top ten hold about 3.3%. The sequenced material came from PBMCs. The receptors were gathered from a woman under 40 in good health and CMV-seropositive.

Written as DNA, the CDR3 is TGTGCCAGCAGTTTATCCTTCACTAGCGGGGGCGAGCAGTACTTC. It is translated as CASSLSFTSGGEQYF. The chain joins TRBV27 to TRBJ2-5; 11 nucleotides match TRBD2. The DNA end favors TRBJ2-7, so the J call may be wrong. The CDR3 is 15 amino acids. Per the germline V gene, CDR1 is MNHEY and CDR2 is SMNVEV (reference sequence).

This clone was counted at least ten times. The chain is built from TRBV4-3 and TRBJ2-3; tentative D call: TRBD2 (5 bases). Trimming removed 0 bases from V and 7 bases from J, with 11 bases in between. This CDR3 contains 14 residues. The germline V gene has CDR1 LGHNA and CDR2 YSLEER. The CDR3 reads CASSQELTGNTQYF. In nucleotides, the CDR3 is TGCGCCAGCAGCCAAGAGCTGACGGGAAATACGCAGTATTTT.

The rearrangement joins TRBV7-9 to TRBJ1-6; 7 nucleotides match TRBD1. Germline V gives CDR1 SEHNR, CDR2 FQNEAQ (reference sequence). CDR3 length: 15 amino acids. With V trimmed by 5 bases and J by 7 bases, 8 bases remained unmatched. The CDR3: CASSQTTGYNSPLHF. The CDR3 bases are TGTGCCAGCAGCCAAACGACAGGGTACAATTCACCCCTCCACTTT.

The genes are TRBV14 and TRBJ2-5; D is unclear. The CDR3 sequence is 14 residues long. Deletions cut 0 bases from V and 7 bases from J, with 12 bases between. Germline V gene sequence: CDR1 SGHDN, CDR2 FVKESK. Written as DNA, the CDR3 is TGTGCCAGCAGCCAAGATTGGGCAGTAGGGACCCAGTACTTC. Protein sequence: CASSQDWAVGTQYF.

This clone was detected only a few times. The chain carries TRBV4-3 and TRBJ2-1; 7 bases agree with TRBD2. V gave up 0 bases and J gave up 3 bases; unmatched junction bases: 8. The germline gives CDR1 LGHNA, CDR2 YSLEER. CDR3 length equals 17 residues. The CDR3 DNA reads as TGCGCCAGCAGCCAAGATCTTGCTAGCGGAAGCTACAATGAGCAGTTCTTC. Protein: CASSQDLASGSYNEQFF.

The CDR3 loop is CASSLGQGPDTQYF. The DNA for the CDR3 is TGTGCCAGCAGCCTGGGACAGGGTCCAGATACGCAGTATTTT. The chain uses TRBV6-5 and TRBJ2-3, with 9 bases lining up with TRBD1. This CDR3 has 14 residues. Per the germline V gene, CDR1 is MNHEY and CDR2 is SVGAGI. J gave up 4 bases and V 6 bases, and 5 bases lay outside the gene matches.